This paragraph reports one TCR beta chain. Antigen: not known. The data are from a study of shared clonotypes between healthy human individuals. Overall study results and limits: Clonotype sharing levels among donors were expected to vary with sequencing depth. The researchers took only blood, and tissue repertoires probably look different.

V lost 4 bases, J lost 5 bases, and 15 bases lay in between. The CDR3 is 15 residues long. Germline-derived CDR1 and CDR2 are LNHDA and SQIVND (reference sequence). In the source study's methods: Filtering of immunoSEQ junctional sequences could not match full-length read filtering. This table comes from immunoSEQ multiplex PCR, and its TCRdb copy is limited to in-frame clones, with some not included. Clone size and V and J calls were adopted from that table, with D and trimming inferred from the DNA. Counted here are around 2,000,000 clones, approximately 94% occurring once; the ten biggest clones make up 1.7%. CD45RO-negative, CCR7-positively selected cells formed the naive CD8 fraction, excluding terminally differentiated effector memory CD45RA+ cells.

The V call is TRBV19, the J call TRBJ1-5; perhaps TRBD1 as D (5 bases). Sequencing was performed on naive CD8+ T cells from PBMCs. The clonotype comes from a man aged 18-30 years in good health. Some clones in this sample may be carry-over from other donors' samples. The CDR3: CASSSTEGADQPQHF. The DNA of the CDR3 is TGTGCCAGTAGTAGTACAGAAGGGGCGGATCAGCCCCAGCATTTT.